A selection of T cell receptor beta chains follows, all from one sample in a study of CD8 T cells in ankylosing spondylitis. TCRdb reanalysed the 5' RACE reads using MiXCR and keeps one entry per CDR3 protein. The sample shows about 750,000 distinct CDR3 sequences, around 19% of them seen only once. Sequencing was performed on blood, either unsorted or a sorted T cell fraction (not recorded which). The receptors originated from a male donor with ankylosing spondylitis. CDR3s include the opening cysteine and the closing phenylalanine or tryptophan. A D gene is named only where the DNA matches it firmly. The size of a clone is reported for some rows only, either as once, few or many, or as a class for expanded clones.

d_call	clone_size	cdr3_length	j_call	v_call	cdr3_nt	cdr3_aa
TRBD2	few	19	TRBJ2-1	TRBV4-1	TGCGCCAGCAGCCAAGGCATGGGGCGGCTAGCGGCCTCCTACAATGAGCAGTTCTTC	CASSQGMGRLAASYNEQFF
-	-	11	TRBJ2-5	TRBV5-8	TGTGCCAGCAGCTTATCCCGGCCCCAGTACTTC	CASSLSRPQYF
-	-	16	TRBJ1-5	TRBV7-6	TGTGCCAGCAGCCCCGACAGGCAGCTATACAATCAGCCCCAGCATTTT	CASSPDRQLYNQPQHF
TRBD2	-	17	TRBJ2-3	TRBV27	TGTGCCAGCAGTTCTCCGTTAGCGGGGGCCCTCACAGATACGCAGTATTTT	CASSSPLAGALTDTQYF
TRBD1	few	15	TRBJ1-5	TRBV2	TGTGCCAGCAGTGTCTCCGGGACAGGCAATCAGCCCCAGCATTTT	CASSVSGTGNQPQHF
TRBD1	-	16	TRBJ2-2	TRBV29-1	TGCAGCGTTGAAGCCGGTGGGCAGGGGGCGACCGGGGAGCTGTTTTTT	CSVEAGGQGATGELFF
-	-	17	TRBJ2-1	TRBV4-1	TGCGCCAGCAGCCAAGATCGGACTACACATCAGGGGAATGAGCAGTTCTTC	CASSQDRTTHQGNEQFF
-	-	15	TRBJ1-1	TRBV29-1	TGCAGCGTTAGGGAGGTGAGGGCAACCGACACTGAAGCTTTCTTT	CSVREVRATDTEAFF
TRBD2	-	15	TRBJ2-7	TRBV20-1	TGCAGTGCTAGAGGCTCTCTAGCGGGGGTCTACGAGCAGTACTTC	CSARGSLAGVYEQYF
-	few	14	TRBJ1-1	TRBV6-5	TGTGCCAGCAGTTACTCGGGCAGTGCCACTGAAGCTTTCTTT	CASSYSGSATEAFF
-	-	14	TRBJ1-5	TRBV19	TGTGCCAGTAGTAACTTAAGGGGTGATCAGCCCCAGCATTTT	CASSNLRGDQPQHF
-	-	16	TRBJ2-7	TRBV2	TGTGCCAGCAGTGAAGATCCAGTCCGGAGCTCCTACGAGCAGTACTTC	CASSEDPVRSSYEQYF
TRBD2	few	16	TRBJ2-3	TRBV5-1	TGCGCCAGCAGCTTGGACCTAGCGGGAGCCGGTGATACGCAGTATTTT	CASSLDLAGAGDTQYF
-	-	17	TRBJ1-1	TRBV9	TGTGCCAGCAGCGATCCACAGGGCTCTGTTGGGAACACTGAAGCTTTCTTT	CASSDPQGSVGNTEAFF
-	-	14	TRBJ2-3	TRBV15	TGTGCCACCAGCTCCGGGCCCCCGGGGGATACGCAGTATTTT	CATSSGPPGDTQYF
TRBD1	few	16	TRBJ2-2	TRBV7-8	TGTGCCAGCAGCTTTTCCGGGACAGGGGGCACCGGGGAGCTGTTTTTT	CASSFSGTGGTGELFF
-	few	14	TRBJ1-1	TRBV18	TGTGCCAGCTCATCAAGACAGTCGAACACTGAAGCTTTCTTT	CASSSRQSNTEAFF
-	-	10	TRBJ2-2	TRBV29-1	TGCAGCGTTGGTAGCGGGGAGCTGTTTTTT	CSVGSGELFF
TRBD1	few	15	TRBJ2-7	TRBV6-1	TGTGCCAGCAGTCCCACTAAGGGGGCTCGGTACGAGCAGTACTTC	CASSPTKGARYEQYF
-	few	13	TRBJ1-1	TRBV20-1	TGCAGTGCTAGGAAGGGGTCGACCACTGAAGCTTTCTTT	CSARKGSTTEAFF
TRBD1	few	18	TRBJ2-2	TRBV5-1	TGCGCCAGCAGCTCTAAATTCCCGGGACAGGCGAACACCGGGGAGCTGTTTTTT	CASSSKFPGQANTGELFF
-	-	12	TRBJ2-7	TRBV6-5	TGTGCCAGCAGTTATCTTGGAGGGGAGCAGTACTTC	CASSYLGGEQYF
TRBD1	-	16	TRBJ2-7	TRBV20-1	TGCAGTGCTAGAGGGTCCGGGACAGGGTCATTGTGGGAGCAGTACTTC	CSARGSGTGSLWEQYF
TRBD1	few	12	TRBJ1-1	TRBV18	TGTGCCAGCTCACTCGACAGGGTTGAAGCTTTCTTT	CASSLDRVEAFF
-	-	19	TRBJ2-7	TRBV5-4	TGTGCCAGCAGCTTGGGGGGCTATCGACAGATTATAAGCTCCTACGAGCAGTACTTC	CASSLGGYRQIISSYEQYF
TRBD2	few	14	TRBJ2-1	TRBV29-1	TGCAGCGCGCTCATAGCGGGGGGGCAGAATGAGCAGTTCTTC	CSALIAGGQNEQFF
-	-	15	TRBJ2-4	TRBV5-1	TGCGCCAGCAGCTTGGACATGCTAGCCAAAAACATTCAGTACTTC	CASSLDMLAKNIQYF
-	-	14	TRBJ2-7	TRBV7-2	TGTGCCAGCAGCTTAGGTGCGGGGAATCGCGAGCAGTACTTC	CASSLGAGNREQYF
-	-	13	TRBJ1-2	TRBV28	TGTGCCATTAGTCGGGTTGCTAACTATGGCTACACCTTC	CAISRVANYGYTF
-	few	14	TRBJ1-1	TRBV6-2/TRBV6-3	TGTGCCAGCAGACAGGGCCGTATGAACACTGAAGCTTTCTTT	CASRQGRMNTEAFF
-	-	14	TRBJ1-1	TRBV18	TGTGCCAGCTCAACCGGACAAGACCAAGCTGAAGCTTTCTTT	CASSTGQDQAEAFF
TRBD2	-	15	TRBJ2-7	TRBV20-1	TGCAGTGCTAGCCCCCTAGCGGGTCTTACCTACGAGCAGTACTTC	CSASPLAGLTYEQYF
-	few	13	TRBJ2-3	TRBV20-1	TGCAGTGCTGAACAGGGTATCGCAGATACGCAGTATTTT	CSAEQGIADTQYF
-	-	14	TRBJ2-7	TRBV7-9	TGTGCCAGCAGCCCCGACAGGTCTTTCTACGAGCAGTACTTC	CASSPDRSFYEQYF
TRBD2	-	15	TRBJ2-7	TRBV28	TGTGCCAGCAGCCCTAGCGGGAGGGCCATCTACGAGCAGTACTTC	CASSPSGRAIYEQYF
-	-	11	TRBJ2-5	TRBV3-1	TGTGCCAGCAGCCAATGGGAGACCCAGTACTTC	CASSQWETQYF
TRBD2	-	15	TRBJ2-7	TRBV20-1	TGCAGTGCTGCCCTGGAAGCGGGAGTGATCCACGAGCAGTACTTC	CSAALEAGVIHEQYF
TRBD2	many	14	TRBJ2-5	TRBV7-2	TGTGCCAGCAGTCTAGCGGGAGGTCGGGAGACCCAGTACTTC	CASSLAGGRETQYF
-	-	15	TRBJ1-1	TRBV5-1	TGCGCCAGCAGCGAGGGCAGGGCCTTGAACACTGAAGCTTTCTTT	CASSEGRALNTEAFF
TRBD2	few	16	TRBJ2-7	TRBV7-9	TGTGCCAGCAGCTTAGAAGGCGGGGGGCATGGCTACGAGCAGTACTTC	CASSLEGGGHGYEQYF
-	-	13	TRBJ1-1	TRBV4-1	TGCGCCAGCAGTCTGGCGATGGAGTCTGAAGCTTTCTTT	CASSLAMESEAFF
-	-	15	TRBJ2-2	TRBV10-3	TGTGCCATCAGTGGAGTAGCGGCGAACACCGGGGAGCTGTTTTTT	CAISGVAANTGELFF
TRBD2	-	17	TRBJ2-5	TRBV10-2	TGCGCCAGCACAAGCCCGGTTGGCAGCGGGGGGTTTGAGACCCAGTACTTC	CASTSPVGSGGFETQYF
-	-	12	TRBJ2-7	TRBV20-1	TGCAGTGCTTTGGCGGGAACGGGGGAGCAGTACTTC	CSALAGTGEQYF
-	few	12	TRBJ2-1	TRBV28	TGTGCCAGCCAGGGGACCTACAATGAGCAGTTCTTC	CASQGTYNEQFF
TRBD2	many	15	TRBJ2-7	TRBV20-1	TGCAGTGCTAGATCCCTAGCGGGGGGACTCTACGAGCAGTACTTC	CSARSLAGGLYEQYF
-	few	14	TRBJ2-7	TRBV4-1	TGCGCCAGCAGCCAAGAGTATCGGCGAACGGTCAAGTACTTC	CASSQEYRRTVKYF
-	-	14	TRBJ2-2	TRBV7-9	TGTGCCAGCAGCCCCACAGTGGTCACCGGGGAGCTGTTTTTT	CASSPTVVTGELFF
TRBD2	few	15	TRBJ2-1	TRBV27	TGTGCCAGCAGTCCCCAGACTAGCGGGCCCTATGAGCAGTTCTTC	CASSPQTSGPYEQFF